The clone carrying this T cell receptor beta chain was seen repeatedly, ten times or more. TCR cDNA molecules each carried a unique molecular identifier. Via MiXCR, TCRdb re-called the 5' RACE reads, giving one row per CDR3 protein. This table holds 75,000 or so distinct CDR3 sequences, around 7.3% found once. These data originate in a study of spatial heterogeneity in lung cancer. The trim removed 7 bases at V and 3 bases at J, leaving 9 bases unmatched. The germline V gene encodes CDR1 MDHEN and CDR2 SYDVKM. The CDR3 totals 14 residues. This sample's time point: sample taken at primary tumor resection.

The V call is TRBV28, the J call TRBJ2-7; TRBD2 agrees at 7 bases. This sample comprised PBMCs, obtained at surgery. This clonotype was sampled from a male donor with early-stage non-small cell lung cancer. The CDR3 sequence is CASTGLAENYEQYF. DNA of the CDR3: TGTGCCAGCACGGGGCTAGCGGAGAACTACGAGCAGTACTTC. The whole variable domain, filled in from reference TRBV28 and TRBJ2-7, reads DVKVTQSSRYLVKRTGEKVFLECVQDMDHENMFWYRQDPGLGLRLIYFSYDVKMKEKGDIPEGYSVSREKKERFSLILESASTNQTSMYLCASTGLAENYEQYFGPGTRLTVT.